The clone carrying this TCR beta chain has a single count. The entry originates in a study of blood T cell repertoires in COVID-19. Using immunoSEQ multiplex PCR, the repertoire was profiled, and TCRdb retains in-frame clones only, with some absent. Of around 140,000 clones detected, roughly 80% appear once; the ten largest clones hold about 8.4%. After removal of 7 bases from V and 4 bases from J, the junction contained 5 bases not matched to a gene. The CDR3 is made up of 13 amino acids. Per the germline V gene, CDR1 is SQVTM and CDR2 is ANQGSEA. The clonotype originates from a woman in her forties or fifties with active or convalescent COVID-19. Sample: peripheral blood. V and J are TRBV29-1 and TRBJ1-3; 9 bases map to TRBD1. The CDR3 DNA reads TGCAGCGCACAGGGGGCGCGGGGAAACACCATATATTTT. Protein sequence: CSAQGARGNTIYF.